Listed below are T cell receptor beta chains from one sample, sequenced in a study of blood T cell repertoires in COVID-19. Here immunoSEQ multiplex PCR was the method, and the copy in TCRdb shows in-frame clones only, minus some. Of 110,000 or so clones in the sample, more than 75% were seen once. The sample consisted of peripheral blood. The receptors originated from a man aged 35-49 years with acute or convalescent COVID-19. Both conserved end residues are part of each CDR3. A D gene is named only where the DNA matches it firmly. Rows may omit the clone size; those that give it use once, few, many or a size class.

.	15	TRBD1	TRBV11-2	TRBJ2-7	CASSLGTVLVYEQYF	TGTGCCAGCAGCCTCGGGACAGTCCTTGTCTACGAGCAGTACTTC
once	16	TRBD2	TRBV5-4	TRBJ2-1	CASSNPTSGPYNEQFF	TGTGCCAGCAGCAACCCCACTAGCGGACCCTACAATGAGCAGTTCTTC
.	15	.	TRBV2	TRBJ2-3	CASSVPERTTDTQYF	TGTGCCAGCAGTGTTCCGGAGCGTACCACAGATACGCAGTATTTT
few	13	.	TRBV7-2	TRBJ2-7	CASSLLSGYEQYF	TGTGCCAGCAGCTTACTATCAGGCTACGAGCAGTACTTC
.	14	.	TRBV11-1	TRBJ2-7	CASSLGGTHYEQYF	TGTGCCAGCAGCTTAGGGGGGACACATTACGAGCAGTACTTC
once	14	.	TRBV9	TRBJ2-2	CASSVDTEPGELFF	TGTGCCAGCAGCGTAGATACAGAGCCCGGGGAGCTGTTTTTT
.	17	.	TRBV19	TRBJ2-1	CASSIEGRQASSNEQFF	TGTGCCAGTAGTATAGAGGGGCGACAGGCGTCGTCCAATGAGCAGTTCTTC
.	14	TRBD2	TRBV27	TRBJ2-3	CASSGLASTDTQYF	TGTGCCAGCAGTGGACTAGCTAGCACAGATACGCAGTATTTT
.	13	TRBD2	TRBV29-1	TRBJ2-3	CSVTTARLAGDYF	TGCAGCGTCACAACCGCTAGACTAGCGGGGGATTATTTT
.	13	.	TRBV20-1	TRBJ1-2	CSASKRGNGGYTF	TGCAGTGCTAGTAAGAGGGGGAATGGTGGCTACACCTTC
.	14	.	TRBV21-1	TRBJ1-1	CASCRGGLNTEAFF	TGTGCCAGCTGCAGGGGGGGCTTGAACACTGAAGCTTTCTTT
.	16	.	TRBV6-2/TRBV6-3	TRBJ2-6	CASSPLIASGANVLTF	TGTGCCAGCAGCCCCCTAATTGCCTCTGGGGCCAACGTCCTGACTTTC
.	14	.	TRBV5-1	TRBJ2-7	CASSLKQGDDEQYF	TGCGCCAGCAGCTTGAAACAGGGTGATGACGAGCAGTACTTC
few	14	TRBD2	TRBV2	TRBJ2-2	CASSPGLGTGELFF	TGTGCCAGCAGTCCTGGACTAGGGACCGGGGAGCTGTTTTTT
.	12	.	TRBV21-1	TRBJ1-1	CASSKAGTEAFF	TGTGCCAGCAGCAAGGCGGGGACTGAAGCTTTCTTT
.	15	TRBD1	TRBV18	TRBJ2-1	CASSFDRGSYNEQFF	TGTGCCAGCTCATTCGACAGGGGATCCTACAATGAGCAGTTCTTC
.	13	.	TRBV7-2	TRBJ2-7	CASSLQEFYEQYF	TGTGCCAGCAGCTTACAGGAATTTTACGAGCAGTACTTC
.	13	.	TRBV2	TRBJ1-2	CASRETGFSGYTF	TGTGCCAGCAGGGAAACAGGGTTCTCTGGCTACACCTTC
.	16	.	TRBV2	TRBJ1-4	CAGHAIGGASNEKLFF	TGTGCCGGACACGCGATTGGAGGGGCGTCTAATGAAAAACTGTTTTTT
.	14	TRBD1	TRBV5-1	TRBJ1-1	CASSEDRGQTEAFF	TGCGCCAGCAGCGAGGACAGGGGCCAAACTGAAGCTTTCTTT
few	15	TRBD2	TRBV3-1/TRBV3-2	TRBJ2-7	CASSQGTSGAYEQYF	TGTGCCAGCAGCCAAGGGACTAGCGGGGCCTACGAGCAGTACTTC
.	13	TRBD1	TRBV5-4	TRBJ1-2	CASTGGADYGYTF	TGTGCCAGCACAGGGGGCGCAGACTATGGCTACACCTTC
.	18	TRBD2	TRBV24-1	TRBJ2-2	CATSDPGLAGGLSGELFF	TGTGCCACCAGTGACCCGGGACTAGCGGGGGGTTTGTCCGGGGAGCTGTTTTTT
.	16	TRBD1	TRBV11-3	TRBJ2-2	CASSIRQGRFTGELFF	TGTGCCAGCAGCATCAGACAGGGGCGATTCACCGGGGAGCTGTTTTTT
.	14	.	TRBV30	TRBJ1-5	CAWSVGLGGQPQHF	TGTGCCTGGAGTGTAGGGCTGGGGGGGCAGCCCCAGCATTTT
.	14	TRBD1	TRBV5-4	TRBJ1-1	CASSSGDRNTEAFF	TGTGCCAGCAGCTCCGGGGACAGGAACACTGAAGCTTTCTTT
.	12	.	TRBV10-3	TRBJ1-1	CAISEQGTEAFF	TGTGCCATCAGTGAGCAGGGCACTGAAGCTTTCTTT
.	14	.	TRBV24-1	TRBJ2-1	CATSTEGQYNEQFF	TGTGCCACCTCTACAGAAGGACAGTACAATGAGCAGTTCTTC
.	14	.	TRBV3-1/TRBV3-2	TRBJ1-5	CASSQENGGQPQHF	TGTGCCAGCAGCCAAGAAAATGGGGGCCAGCCCCAGCATTTT
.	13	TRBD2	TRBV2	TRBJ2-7	CASSSSGGWEQYF	TGTGCCAGCAGTTCCAGCGGGGGTTGGGAGCAGTACTTC
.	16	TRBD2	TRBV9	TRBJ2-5	CASSPGTSGGRETQYF	TGTGCCAGCAGTCCCGGGACTAGCGGGGGGAGAGAGACCCAGTACTTC
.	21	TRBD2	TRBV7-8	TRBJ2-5	CASSLPRVGTSGGHIQETQYF	TGTGCCAGCAGCTTACCCCGGGTCGGGACTAGCGGGGGGCATATCCAAGAGACCCAGTACTTC
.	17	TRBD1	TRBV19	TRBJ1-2	CASSTPGQALSNYGYTF	TGTGCCAGTAGTACCCCCGGACAGGCGCTTTCAAACTATGGCTACACCTTC
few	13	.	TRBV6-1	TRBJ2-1	CASSERSNNEQFF	TGTGCCAGCAGTGAACGCAGTAACAATGAGCAGTTCTTC
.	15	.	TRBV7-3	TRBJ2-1	CASSPYRSSYNEQFF	TGTGCCAGCAGCCCCTACCGTAGCTCCTACAATGAGCAGTTCTTC
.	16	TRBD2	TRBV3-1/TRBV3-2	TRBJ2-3	CASSPFIAGGTDTQYF	TGTGCCAGCAGCCCCTTCATAGCGGGGGGCACAGATACGCAGTATTTT
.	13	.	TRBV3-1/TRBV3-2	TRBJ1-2	CASSPREDYGYTF	TGTGCCAGCAGCCCGCGGGAAGACTATGGCTACACCTTC
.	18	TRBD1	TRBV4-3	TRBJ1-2	CASSQDWHRGSTNYGYTF	TGCGCCAGCAGCCAAGATTGGCACAGGGGGTCAACTAACTATGGCTACACCTTC
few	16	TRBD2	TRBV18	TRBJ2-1	CASSPQTSGGAAEQFF	TGTGCCAGCTCACCCCAGACTAGCGGGGGGGCCGCTGAGCAGTTCTTC
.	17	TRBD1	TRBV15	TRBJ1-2	CATSRDHGTGKGNGYTF	TGTGCCACCAGCAGAGATCACGGGACAGGGAAGGGAAATGGCTACACCTTC
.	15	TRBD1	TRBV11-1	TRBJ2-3	CASGPVQGATDTQYF	TGTGCCAGCGGCCCCGTACAGGGGGCGACTGATACGCAGTATTTT
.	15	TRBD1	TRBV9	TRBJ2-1	CASSETGGGYNEQFF	TGTGCCAGCAGCGAAACAGGGGGCGGCTACAATGAGCAGTTCTTC
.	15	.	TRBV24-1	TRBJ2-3	CATSPGVGPTDTQYF	TGTGCCACCAGTCCCGGCGTGGGGCCCACAGATACGCAGTATTTT
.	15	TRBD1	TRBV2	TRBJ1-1	CASKRDRMKDTEAFF	TGTGCCAGCAAAAGGGACAGGATGAAGGACACTGAAGCTTTCTTT
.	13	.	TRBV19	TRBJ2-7	CASSYSFTYEQYF	TGTGCCAGTAGTTATAGCTTCACCTACGAGCAGTACTTC
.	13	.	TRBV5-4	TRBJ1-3	CASSLVPGNTIYF	TGTGCCAGCAGCTTGGTTCCGGGAAACACCATATATTTT
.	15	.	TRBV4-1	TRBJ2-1	CASSLARQLIYEQFF	TGCGCCAGCAGCCTGGCCCGACAGTTGATCTATGAGCAGTTCTTC
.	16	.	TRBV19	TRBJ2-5	CASKGKAGVNQETQYF	TGTGCCAGTAAGGGTAAGGCAGGGGTCAACCAAGAGACCCAGTACTTC